Here is one T cell receptor beta chain with its context. Its antigen is currently unknown. Donor samples were obtained from healthy Caucasian individuals from Russia, aged about 6 to 95. This entry belongs to a study of blood T cells in healthy people across ages. The CDR3 is 18 amino acids. The ends lost 2 bases at V and 0 bases at J; junction bases unmatched: 6. From germline, CDR1 is MGHRA and CDR2 YSYEKL. Next came a second PCR, run for about 7 to 12 cycles, which used a sample-barcoded 5' primer along with a J-beta primer mix. A tag from a template-switch adaptor with 12 random nucleotides marked each cDNA molecule. TCRdb redid the calling of the 5' RACE reads with MiXCR, one entry per CDR3 protein. The sample lists hundreds of thousands of distinct CDR3 sequences; over 40% were seen once. General observations from the study: Possibly confounding the expanded clonotype changes was the fact that donor CMV status was unknown. Donors of long life had a larger count of naive CD4+ cells and greater diversity than aged donors.

The source material was blood. This clonotype was obtained from an elderly man in good health. This chain uses TRBV4-1 with TRBJ2-4, with 11 bases that match TRBD2. As DNA, the CDR3 is TGCGCCAGCAGCCAAAGGACTAGCGGGCTAATAGCCAAAAACATTCAGTACTTC. Translating gives CASSQRTSGLIAKNIQYF.